Described below is a single T cell receptor beta chain sequence and its context. What it binds is not known. The data were obtained in a study of vaccination effects on CD4 cells after COVID-19. Study context: The median interval between the second dose and post-vaccine sampling was 72 days.

V shed 6 bases and J shed 0 bases, with 12 bases lying between them. Germline lookup yields CDR1 SQVTM and CDR2 ANQGSEA. The CDR3 is 13 residues long. Prior to sequencing, the ViraFEST assay stimulated PBMC with viral peptide pools, which expanded the antigen-specific CD4+ T cells. Investigators separated out CD4+ T cells once around nine days of culture had passed. Participants each got two BNT162b2 or mRNA-1273 vaccine doses. Method: immunoSEQ multiplex PCR; TCRdb's copy keeps in-frame clones and lacks some. The repertoire consists of roughly 24,000 clones, with over 75% occurring once and the leading ten covering 20% to 25%.

This TCR was recovered from a human donor who received a COVID-19 vaccine. Sequencing used CD4+ T cells from PBMCs cultured with HCoV-NL63 spike peptides, obtained after COVID-19 vaccination. The chain links TRBV29-1 to TRBJ2-7; maybe TRBD1 (5 bases). As DNA, the CDR3 is TGCAGCGTCGCGAACAGGATCTCCTACGAGCAGTACTTC. Translated, it gives CSVANRISYEQYF.